Below, one T cell receptor (beta chain) is given with its context. Its antigen is still unknown. The data are from a study of graft-versus-host responses after intestinal transplantation. Trimming took 2 bases from V and 6 from J, leaving 14 bases between them. Germline loops: CDR1 MGHRA, CDR2 YSYEKL. The CDR3 covers 14 residues. The study's findings and limits: Some patients had graft-donor T cell macrochimerism. In their allografts, the ratios of graft-versus-host to host-versus-graft T cell clones were high.

Some clones are missing from TCRdb's copy, which holds only in-frame ones; the method was immunoSEQ multiplex PCR. There are around 78,000 clones in the sample; around nine tenths occur only once, and over 7% lies in the top ten. Specimen: unstimulated CD8+ T cells sorted from spleen or lymph node cells, collected before transplant. This receptor was taken from a human donor who was the organ donor for an intestinal transplant. The V gene is TRBV4-1, the J gene TRBJ2-7, with D unclear. The CDR3 DNA follows: TGCGCCAGCAGCCAACCCGAGGTGGCCAGCGAGCAGTACTTC. Translation gives CASSQPEVASEQYF.